A selection of T cell receptor beta chains follows, all from one sample in a study of T cell responses to AZD1222 COVID-19 vaccine. Profiled with immunoSEQ multiplex PCR; TCRdb holds only in-frame clones, not every one. Found here are some 140,000 clones, around 90% of them singletons; the top ten hold roughly 2%. The source was peripheral blood, collected on day 0 of AZD1222 vaccination. These receptors were obtained from an adult in good health. The CDR3 runs from the conserved cysteine through the conserved F or W. The D gene is left open where the match is weak. Rows give clone size only sometimes, using once, few, many, or a class for an expanded clone.

d_call	clone_size	j_call	v_call	cdr3_aa	cdr3_nt
NA	NA	TRBJ2-6	TRBV19	CASSIRRRSLGDVLTF	TGTGCCAGTAGTATTAGAAGACGGTCCCTCGGGGACGTCCTGACTTTC
NA	medium-sized	TRBJ1-3	TRBV19	CASDTGSAGNTIYF	TGTGCCAGTGATACAGGGAGCGCTGGAAACACCATATATTTT
NA	NA	TRBJ1-3	TRBV18	CASSPLLTGYSGNTIYF	TGTGCCAGCTCACCACTCTTGACAGGATACTCTGGAAACACCATATATTTT
NA	NA	TRBJ1-2	TRBV6-2/TRBV6-3	CASTPVRESGYTF	TGTGCCAGCACCCCGGTCAGGGAAAGCGGCTACACCTTC
NA	NA	TRBJ1-1	TRBV3-1/TRBV3-2	CASSQADRNTEAFF	TGTGCCAGCAGCCAAGCTGATCGAAACACTGAAGCTTTCTTT
TRBD1	NA	TRBJ2-2	TRBV29-1	CSVALTGGKVGELFF	TGCAGCGTGGCCCTGACAGGGGGCAAAGTCGGGGAGCTGTTTTTT
NA	many	TRBJ1-5	TRBV7-2	CASSLRGNQPQHF	TGTGCCAGCAGCTTACGCGGCAATCAGCCCCAGCATTTT
NA	NA	TRBJ1-1	TRBV27	CASSSGPIPRAEAFF	TGTGCCAGCAGTTCGGGGCCCATACCGCGGGCTGAAGCTTTCTTT
NA	NA	TRBJ2-5	TRBV5-1	CASSLRTVYQETQYF	TGCGCCAGCAGCTTAAGGACAGTGTACCAAGAGACCCAGTACTTC
NA	NA	TRBJ1-1	TRBV27	CASSLSAGTRLGAFF	TGTGCCAGCAGTTTGTCGGCAGGGACTCGGTTGGGAGCTTTCTTT
NA	NA	TRBJ1-5	TRBV20-1	CSASRGVSQPQHF	TGCAGTGCTAGTCGGGGGGTTAGTCAGCCCCAGCATTTT
TRBD1	NA	TRBJ1-6	TRBV15	CATSPFAQGETANSPLHF	TGTGCCACCAGCCCTTTTGCACAGGGGGAGACCGCCAATTCACCCCTCCACTTT
NA	NA	TRBJ1-5	TRBV28	CASSLGTQMGSNQPQHF	TGTGCCAGCAGTTTAGGGACTCAAATGGGGAGCAATCAGCCCCAGCATTTT
TRBD1	NA	TRBJ1-1	TRBV6-5	CASSPGQGAFF	TGTGCCAGCAGCCCAGGACAGGGGGCGTTCTTT
NA	NA	TRBJ2-7	TRBV29-1	CSVEEGKTPNEQYF	TGCAGCGTTGAAGAGGGGAAAACACCCAACGAGCAGTACTTC
NA	many	TRBJ1-1	TRBV12-5	CASGLVSAERAFF	TGTGCTAGTGGTTTGGTCTCGGCTGAGCGAGCTTTCTTT
NA	NA	TRBJ2-7	TRBV6-5	CASTQDGSYEQYF	TGTGCCAGCACCCAGGACGGATCCTACGAGCAGTACTTC
TRBD2	NA	TRBJ2-1	TRBV24-1	CATSDPIAGGFYNEQFF	TGTGCCACCAGTGATCCTATAGCGGGAGGTTTCTACAATGAGCAGTTCTTC
NA	NA	TRBJ1-5	TRBV10-3	CATGGRDNQPQHF	TGTGCCACCGGGGGGCGCGACAATCAGCCCCAGCATTTT
TRBD1	NA	TRBJ1-4	TRBV14	CASSQGTGGQELFF	TGTGCCAGCAGCCAAGGGACAGGGGGGCAGGAACTGTTTTTT
TRBD1	NA	TRBJ1-1	TRBV24-1	CATSDTGQGQRKAFF	TGTGCCACCAGTGATACAGGACAGGGGCAACGGAAAGCTTTCTTT
NA	once	TRBJ1-4	TRBV5-8	CASSWGVQRNEKLFF	TGTGCCAGCAGCTGGGGGGTGCAGAGAAATGAAAAACTGTTTTTT
NA	NA	TRBJ2-2	TRBV2	CASSDGGPGELFF	TGTGCCAGCAGTGATGGGGGGCCCGGGGAGCTGTTTTTT
NA	few	TRBJ1-1	TRBV11-3	CASSLQGGTEAFF	TGTGCCAGCAGCCTACAGGGCGGCACTGAAGCTTTCTTT
TRBD2	NA	TRBJ2-5	TRBV7-9	CASSPELPTSGVQETQYF	TGTGCCAGCAGCCCAGAGCTACCTACTAGCGGGGTCCAAGAGACCCAGTACTTC
NA	once	TRBJ2-1	TRBV6-5	CASSYDPNEQFF	TGTGCCAGCAGTTACGACCCCAATGAGCAGTTCTTC